This T cell receptor beta chain was found in a study of CD8+ T cells in alopecia areata. Treatment reported: oral pan-JAK inhibitor, 5-10 mg twice daily. V lost 5 bases, J lost 8 bases, and 15 bases lay in between. The germline gives CDR1 MNHEY, CDR2 SMNVEV (reference sequence). The CDR3 length is 13 residues. Extracted RNA was reverse transcribed, and the resulting cDNA served as sequencing template. Profiled with immunoSEQ multiplex PCR; TCRdb holds only in-frame clones, not every one. The repertoire holds approximately 170,000 clones, with around 59% as singletons. The gene calls are TRBV27 and TRBJ1-2; D call uncertain. This TCR was recovered from a human donor with alopecia areata. The sample was CD4+ T cells sorted from blood, taken at week 24, from a patient treated with tofacitinib. The CDR3 spells CASSPSGATGYTF. Here the CDR3 DNA reads TGTGCCAGCAGTCCCTCGGGTGCCACGGGCTACACCTTC.